Shown below are 27 T cell receptor beta chains from a single sample sequenced in a study of blood T cell repertoires in COVID-19. Measured with immunoSEQ multiplex PCR; TCRdb has only the in-frame clones, and not every one. The table records over 200,000 clones, about nine tenths of them present only once. The sample taken for sequencing was peripheral blood. All receptors derive from a man aged 40-50 years with acute or convalescent COVID-19.

Of note for this clone: Relative to the germline gene, one junction end is altered; a read error may explain this. The V and J genes are TRBV12-3 or TRBV12-4 and TRBJ2-2; TRBD2 matches at 7 bases. The CDR3 sequence is 13 residues long. CDR3 sequence reads: CASSDPKWGGLFF. In nucleotides, the CDR3 is TGTGCCAGCTCGGACCCGAAATGGGGGGGGCTGTTTTTT.

The chain combines TRBV28 with TRBJ1-1; maybe TRBD1 (5 bases). CDR1 and CDR2 from the germline V gene are MDHEN and SYDVKM. There are 13 residues in the CDR3. Between the trimmed V and J ends, which lost 6 bases and 3 bases, there was a span of 11 bases. CDR3 region: CASRGGRYTEAFF. CDR3 in DNA: TGTGCCAGCAGGGGGGGACGCTACACTGAAGCTTTCTTT.

This clone came up once. This chain connects TRBV10-3 to TRBJ1-1; 11 nucleotides agree with TRBD1. This CDR3 contains 15 residues. Germline CDR1 and CDR2: ENHRY and SYGVKD. The junction had 5 bases not matched to a gene; V was cut back by 8 bases and J by 0 bases. The CDR3 spells CAIGGTGGMNTEAFF. In DNA form, the CDR3 reads TGTGCCATCGGGGGGACAGGGGGTATGAACACTGAAGCTTTCTTT.

The chain is built from TRBV5-1 and TRBJ2-3; TRBD1 matches 12 bases. V shed 4 bases and J 1 base; nucleotides not matched to a gene: 7. CDR3 length: 17 residues. Looked up from germline, CDR1 is SGHRS and CDR2 is YFSETQ. The CDR3 sequence is CASSPGQGAIGTDTQYF. For the CDR3, the DNA is TGCGCCAGCAGCCCGGGACAGGGGGCAATCGGCACAGATACGCAGTATTTT.

This chain connects TRBV7-9 to TRBJ2-7; D may be TRBD1 (5 bases). The V and J ends lost 5 bases and 4 bases respectively, with 12 bases between them. The CDR3 has 13 residues. CDR1 is SEHNR and CDR2 is FQNEAQ in the germline V gene (reference sequence). The CDR3 DNA sequence: TGTGCCAGCAGCCAAGGGGCCGTATACGAGCAGTACTTC. This codes for CASSQGAVYEQYF.

The chain combines TRBV10-1 with TRBJ2-2; D perhaps matches TRBD1 (6 bases). Germline V CDR1 and CDR2: WNHNN, SYGVQD (reference sequence). Trimming pared 6 bases from V and 2 bases from J, leaving 7 bases between. The CDR3 sequence is 13 residues long. The CDR3 here is CASRGGNTGELFF. DNA for the CDR3: TGCGCCAGCAGAGGGGGAAACACCGGGGAGCTGTTTTTT.

The chain carries TRBV15 and TRBJ1-2, with 10 positions matching TRBD1. CDR3 size: 16 residues. Germline V gene lookup returns CDR1 LNHNV and CDR2 YYDKDF (reference sequence). Germline trimming cut 0 bases from V and 5 bases from J; bases unmatched to any gene: 6. CDR3 in amino acids: CATSRDRTGGGYGYTF. Here the CDR3 DNA reads TGTGCCACCAGCAGAGATCGGACAGGGGGTGGGTATGGCTACACCTTC.

The chain links TRBV24-1 to TRBJ2-5; D possibly corresponds to TRBD2 (7 bases). Germline V gene sequence: CDR1 KGHDR, CDR2 SFDVKD. Trimming removed 7 bases at V and 1 base at J, with 15 bases between. CDR3 length equals 15 residues. In DNA, the CDR3 is TGTGCCACCAGCTGGGGAGGGGGGGGCCAAGAGACCCAGTACTTC. Its translation: CATSWGGGGQETQYF.

This clone has more than one count but fewer than ten. The chain combines TRBV28 with TRBJ2-2; possible D gene TRBD1, 5 bases. The germline gives CDR1 MDHEN, CDR2 SYDVKM. The CDR3 length is 13 residues. Trimming shortened V by 9 bases and J by 0 bases, and 8 bases separated the two germline ends. Here the CDR3 reads CASWTTNTGELFF. DNA for the CDR3: TGTGCCAGTTGGACAACGAACACCGGGGAGCTGTTTTTT.

The chain joins TRBV10-2 to TRBJ2-6, with 11 bases that match TRBD1. The CDR3 consists of 16 residues. J was trimmed by 3 bases and V by 4 bases; bases with no gene match: 2. Germline V gene data show CDR1 as WSHSY and CDR2 as SAAADI. The CDR3 here is CASSGGQGVGANVLTF. The CDR3 nucleotides are TGCGCCAGCAGTGGGGGACAGGGGGTTGGGGCCAACGTCCTGACTTTC.

The V gene is TRBV4-2, the J gene TRBJ2-3, with D perhaps TRBD2 (6 bases). Germline CDR1 LGHNA, CDR2 YNFKEQ. The V end lost 1 base, the J end lost 4 bases, and 9 bases lay between the germline ends. The CDR3 has 14 residues. The CDR3 region is CASSQAGVADTQYF. The CDR3 DNA is TGTGCCAGCAGCCAAGCGGGGGTTGCAGATACGCAGTATTTT.

V and J are TRBV21-1 and TRBJ1-2; the tabulated D call, TRBD1, remains unverified against the DNA. TRBV21-1 corresponds to a pseudogene. The CDR3 covers 14 residues. The CDR3 loop reads CASTRQFSNYGYTF. The CDR3 DNA is TGTGCCAGCACCAGACAGTTCTCTAACTATGGCTACACCTTC.

Remarks on this clone: Different DNA sequences within this sample yield the same CDR3. This chain joins TRBV18 and TRBJ1-5; a possible D gene is TRBD1 (5 bases). The V gene lost 3 bases and the J gene lost 4 bases, with 7 bases spanning the gap. The germline CDR1 and CDR2 sequences are KGHSH and LQKENI. The CDR3 spans 13 residues. The DNA for the CDR3 is TGTGCCAGCTCACCGGGGCAGAATCAGCCCCAGCATTTT. It encodes CASSPGQNQPQHF.

This chain links TRBV3-1 (or the pseudogene TRBV3-2) with TRBJ1-1; D might be TRBD1 (5 bases). The CDR3 loop spans 14 amino acids. V gave up 1 base and J gave up 6 bases, with 12 bases separating them. The germline gives CDR1 LGHDT, CDR2 YNNKEL (reference sequence). The CDR3 reads CASSQADIYAEAFF. The CDR3 nucleotides are TGTGCCAGCAGCCAAGCGGACATTTACGCTGAAGCTTTCTTT.

This rearrangement joins TRBV7-9 to TRBJ2-7, with TRBD2 matching over 11 bases. In germline, CDR1 is SEHNR, CDR2 FQNEAQ (reference sequence). This CDR3 is 15 amino acids long. V shed 5 bases, J shed 6 bases, and the junction held 9 bases outside the gene matches. The CDR3: CASSLTSGEVAEQYF. CDR3 DNA sequence: TGTGCCAGCAGCCTGACTAGCGGGGAGGTAGCCGAGCAGTACTTC.

The rearrangement uses TRBV3-1 (or the pseudogene TRBV3-2) and TRBJ2-5; 7 bases match TRBD1. The CDR3 loop spans 16 amino acids. The germline V gene has CDR1 LGHDT and CDR2 YNNKEL (reference sequence). V was clipped by 1 base and J by 4 bases; unmatched bases: 9. The CDR3 loop reads CASSQVQGGFGETQYF. The CDR3 bases are TGTGCCAGCAGCCAAGTTCAAGGGGGCTTTGGAGAGACCCAGTACTTC.

The chain employs TRBV3-1 (or the pseudogene TRBV3-2) and TRBJ2-4, with TRBD1 matching over 7 bases. V shed 4 bases and J 0 bases; nucleotides not matched to a gene: 6. Germline CDR1 is LGHDT and CDR2 is YNNKEL (reference sequence). CDR3 length: 16 residues. DNA for the CDR3: TGTGCCAGCAGCCGGGGGACAGACCTAGCCAAAAACATTCAGTACTTC. Translating it yields CASSRGTDLAKNIQYF.

J is TRBJ2-1 and V is TRBV19; 8 positions agree with TRBD2. The CDR3 runs 15 residues. Germline V CDR1 and CDR2: LNHDA, SQIVND (reference sequence). The J segment lost 4 bases and the V segment lost 3 bases, leaving 5 bases of the junction unmatched. The CDR3 region is CASSILRGDYNEQFF. For the CDR3, the DNA is TGTGCCAGTAGTATTTTGCGGGGGGATTACAATGAGCAGTTCTTC.

This rearrangement joins TRBV20-1 to TRBJ2-7, with TRBD2 identical over 8 bases. CDR1 is DFQATT, CDR2 SNEGSKA, per germline (reference sequence). Trimming cost V 3 bases and J 2 bases; bases outside gene matches: 3. The CDR3 contains 13 residues. The DNA of the CDR3 is TGCAGTGCTAGTTACGGGAGGGCCTACGAGCAGTACTTC. Amino acids: CSASYGRAYEQYF.

Only one count was recorded for this clone. The CDR3 nucleotides read TGTGCCACCAGTGATGGTGCGGGAAAGGGCGCTCGTGAGCAGTTCTTC. Protein product: CATSDGAGKGAREQFF. V gene TRBV24-1 combines with J gene TRBJ2-1; tentative D call: TRBD2 (6 bases). Trimming cost V 3 bases and J 9 bases, with 20 bases left between them. The CDR3 is 16 amino acids. Germline-derived CDR1 and CDR2 are KGHDR and SFDVKD.

The gene calls are TRBV10-2 and TRBJ2-1; 7 bases map to TRBD1. The junction had 11 bases not matched to a gene; V was cut back by 8 bases and J by 1 base. Germline CDR1 WSHSY, CDR2 SAAADI. The CDR3 extends over 16 amino acids. The CDR3 DNA reads TGCGCCAGCGGGGAAGGGGGCCGTAGGTCCTACAATGAGCAGTTCTTC. Its translation: CASGEGGRRSYNEQFF.

The chain couples TRBV30 to TRBJ2-7; D is perhaps TRBD1 or TRBD2 (7 bases each). Germline-derived CDR1 and CDR2 are GTSNPN and SVGIG (reference sequence). V gave up 5 bases and J gave up 5 bases, with 16 bases separating them. The CDR3 totals 13 residues. The chain's CDR3 is CAWGEGARNEQYF. The CDR3 DNA reads as TGTGCCTGGGGGGAGGGGGCTAGGAACGAGCAGTACTTC.

The V gene is TRBV27, the J gene TRBJ1-1; TRBD1 matches 8 bases. V lost 2 bases to trimming and J lost 7 bases; unmatched junction nucleotides: 6. The CDR3 is made up of 14 amino acids. Per germline, CDR1 MNHEY and CDR2 SMNVEV (reference sequence). In DNA, the CDR3 is TGTGCCAGCAGTTTACTCGGACAGGGTAATGAAGCTTTCTTT. This translates into CASSLLGQGNEAFF.

The J gene is TRBJ2-1, the V gene TRBV9; D may be TRBD2 (5 bases). The CDR3 sequence is 15 residues long. V was clipped by 2 bases and J by 0 bases, with 9 bases between them. Germline V CDR1 and CDR2: SGDLS, YYNGEE. The DNA for the CDR3 is TGTGCCAGCAGCGTCGGCACTAGCTCCTACAATGAGCAGTTCTTC. Translating gives CASSVGTSSYNEQFF. The whole variable domain, filled in from reference TRBV9 and TRBJ2-1, reads DSGVTQTPKHLITATGQRVTLRCSPRSGDLSVYWYQQSLDQGLQFLIQYYNGEERAKGNILERFSAQQFPDLHSELNLSSLELGDSALYFCASSVGTSSYNEQFFGPGTRLTVL.

This chain joins TRBV5-1 and TRBJ2-7; the match to TRBD2 covers 8 bases. V lost 6 bases, J lost 3 bases, and 11 bases stayed unmatched. The length of the CDR3 is 15 residues. CDR1 SGHRS and CDR2 YFSETQ come from the germline V gene. This CDR3 is CASTMSPGLVYEQYF. As DNA, the CDR3 is TGCGCCAGCACCATGAGTCCGGGACTAGTCTACGAGCAGTACTTC.

The CDR3 loop is CASSYSWDRGLGYTF. The CDR3 DNA reads as TGTGCCAGCAGTTACTCCTGGGACAGGGGGCTTGGCTACACCTTC. The V and J genes are TRBV6-5 and TRBJ1-2; the match to TRBD1 covers 12 bases. CDR1 MNHEY and CDR2 SVGAGI come from the germline V gene. Trimming cost V 0 bases and J 7 bases; bases outside gene matches: 3. The CDR3 loop spans 15 amino acids.

The chain joins TRBV24-1 to TRBJ2-2, with 13 bases fitting TRBD2. Germline V gene lookup returns CDR1 KGHDR and CDR2 SFDVKD. This CDR3 spans 18 amino acids. V was pared by 4 bases and J by 2 bases, with 6 bases of the junction left unmatched. The CDR3 is CATSERMGLAGNTGELFF. The CDR3 coding sequence is TGTGCCACCAGTGAGAGAATGGGACTAGCGGGAAACACCGGGGAGCTGTTTTTT.